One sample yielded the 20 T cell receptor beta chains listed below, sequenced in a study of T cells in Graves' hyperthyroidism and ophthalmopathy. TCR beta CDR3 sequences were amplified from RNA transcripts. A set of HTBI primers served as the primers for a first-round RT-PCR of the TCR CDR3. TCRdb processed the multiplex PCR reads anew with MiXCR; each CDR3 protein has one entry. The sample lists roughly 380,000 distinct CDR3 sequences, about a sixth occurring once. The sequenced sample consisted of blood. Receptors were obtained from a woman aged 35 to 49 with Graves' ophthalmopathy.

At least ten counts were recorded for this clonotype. CDR3 bases: TGTGCCAGCCGACGCATGTATGGCTACACCTTC. Amino acid sequence: CASRRMYGYTF. The V and J genes are TRBV12-3 or TRBV12-4 and TRBJ1-2; the D is unclear. This CDR3 contains 11 residues. V was pared by 8 bases and J by 5 bases, with 9 bases between.

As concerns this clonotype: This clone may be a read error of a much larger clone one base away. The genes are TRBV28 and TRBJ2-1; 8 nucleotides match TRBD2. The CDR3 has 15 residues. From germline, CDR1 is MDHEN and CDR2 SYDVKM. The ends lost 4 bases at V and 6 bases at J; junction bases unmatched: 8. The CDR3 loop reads CASSSAAGASNEQFF. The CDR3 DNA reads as TGTGCCAGCAGTTCAGCAGCGGGAGCATCCAATGAGCAGTTCTTC.

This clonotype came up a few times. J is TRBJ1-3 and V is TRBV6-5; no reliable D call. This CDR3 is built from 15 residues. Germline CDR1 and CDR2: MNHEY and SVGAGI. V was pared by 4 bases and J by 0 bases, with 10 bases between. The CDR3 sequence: CASSSSAGSGNTIYF. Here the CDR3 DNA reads TGTGCCAGCAGTTCGTCCGCGGGCTCTGGAAACACCATATATTTT.

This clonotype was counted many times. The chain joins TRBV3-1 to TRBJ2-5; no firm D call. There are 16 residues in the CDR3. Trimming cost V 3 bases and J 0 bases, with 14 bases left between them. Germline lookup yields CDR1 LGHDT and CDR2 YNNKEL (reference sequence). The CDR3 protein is CASSHLDPEYQETQYF. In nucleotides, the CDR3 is TGTGCCAGCAGCCATCTCGACCCGGAGTACCAAGAGACCCAGTACTTC.

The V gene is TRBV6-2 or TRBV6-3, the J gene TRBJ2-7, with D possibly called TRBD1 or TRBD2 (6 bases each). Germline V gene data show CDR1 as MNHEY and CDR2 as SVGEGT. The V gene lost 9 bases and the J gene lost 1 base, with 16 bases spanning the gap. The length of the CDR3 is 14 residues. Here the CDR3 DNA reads TGTGCCAGTGGGGACACTAGCACATCCTACGAGCAGTACTTC. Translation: CASGDTSTSYEQYF.

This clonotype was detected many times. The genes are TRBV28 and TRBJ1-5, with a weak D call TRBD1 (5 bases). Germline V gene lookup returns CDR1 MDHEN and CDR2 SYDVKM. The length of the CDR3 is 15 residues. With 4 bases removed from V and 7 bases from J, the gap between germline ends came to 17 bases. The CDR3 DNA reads TGTGCCAGCAGTTCGAGATTGGGGCTTCGACAGCCCCAGCATTTT. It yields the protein CASSSRLGLRQPQHF.

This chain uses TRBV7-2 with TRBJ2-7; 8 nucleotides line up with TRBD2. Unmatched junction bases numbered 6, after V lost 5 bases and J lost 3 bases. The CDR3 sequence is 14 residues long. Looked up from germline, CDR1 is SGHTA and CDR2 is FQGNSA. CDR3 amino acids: CASSPRRGDYEQYF. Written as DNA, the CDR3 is TGTGCCAGCAGCCCGCGGCGGGGGGACTACGAGCAGTACTTC.

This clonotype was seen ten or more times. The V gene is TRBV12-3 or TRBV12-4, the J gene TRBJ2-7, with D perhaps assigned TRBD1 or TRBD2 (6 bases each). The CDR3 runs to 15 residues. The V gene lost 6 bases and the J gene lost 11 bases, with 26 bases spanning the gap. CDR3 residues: CASRPPWGVGHRKYF. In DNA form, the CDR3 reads TGTGCCAGCAGACCCCCATGGGGGGTGGGACACAGGAAGTACTTC.

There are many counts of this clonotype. The DNA of the CDR3 is TGTGCCAGCAAAATAGCGGGGACCTCCTACGAGCAGTACTTC. Translating it yields CASKIAGTSYEQYF. The rearrangement joins TRBV28 to TRBJ2-7; 8 nucleotides agree with TRBD2. Germline V gene data show CDR1 as MDHEN and CDR2 as SYDVKM. The junction had 5 bases not matched to a gene; V was cut back by 7 bases and J by 0 bases. This CDR3 contains 14 residues.

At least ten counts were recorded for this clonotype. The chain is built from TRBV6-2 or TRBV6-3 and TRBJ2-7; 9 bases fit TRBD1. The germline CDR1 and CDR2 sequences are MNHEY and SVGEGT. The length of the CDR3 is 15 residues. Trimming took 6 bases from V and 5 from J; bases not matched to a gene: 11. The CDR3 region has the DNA TGTGCCAGCAGCGCGTGGGACAGGGAAGGCGACGAGCAGTACTTC. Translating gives CASSAWDREGDEQYF.

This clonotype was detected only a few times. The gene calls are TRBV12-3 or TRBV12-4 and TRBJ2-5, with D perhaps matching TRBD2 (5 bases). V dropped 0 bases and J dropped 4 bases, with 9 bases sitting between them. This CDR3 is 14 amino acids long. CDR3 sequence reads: CASSLARVAETQYF. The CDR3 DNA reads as TGTGCCAGCAGTTTAGCGCGGGTCGCAGAGACCCAGTACTTC.

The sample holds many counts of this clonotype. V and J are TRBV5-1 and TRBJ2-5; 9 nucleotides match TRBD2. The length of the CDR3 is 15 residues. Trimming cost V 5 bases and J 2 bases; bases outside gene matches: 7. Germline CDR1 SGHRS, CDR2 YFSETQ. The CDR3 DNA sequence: TGCGCCAGCAGTGGCGCGGGAGGGCCTCAAGAGACCCAGTACTTC. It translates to CASSGAGGPQETQYF.

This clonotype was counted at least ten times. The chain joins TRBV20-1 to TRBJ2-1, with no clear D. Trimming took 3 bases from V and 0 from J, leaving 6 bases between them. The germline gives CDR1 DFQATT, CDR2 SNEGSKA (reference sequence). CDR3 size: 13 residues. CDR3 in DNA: TGCAGTGCTAGCGGTAGCTCCTACAATGAGCAGTTCTTC. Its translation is CSASGSSYNEQFF.

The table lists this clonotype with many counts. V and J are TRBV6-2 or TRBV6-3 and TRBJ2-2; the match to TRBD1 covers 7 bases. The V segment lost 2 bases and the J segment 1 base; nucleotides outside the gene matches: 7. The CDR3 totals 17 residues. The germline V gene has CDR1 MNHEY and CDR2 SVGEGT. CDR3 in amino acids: CASSYPPRTGNTGELFF. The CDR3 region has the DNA TGTGCCAGCAGTTACCCACCCCGGACAGGGAACACCGGGGAGCTGTTTTTT.

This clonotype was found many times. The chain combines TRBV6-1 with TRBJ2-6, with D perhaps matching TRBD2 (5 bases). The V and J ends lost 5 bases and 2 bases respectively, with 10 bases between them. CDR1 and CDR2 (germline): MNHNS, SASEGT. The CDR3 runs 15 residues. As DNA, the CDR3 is TGTGCCAGCAGTACGGGGAAGACTGGGGCCAACGTCCTGACTTTC. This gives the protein CASSTGKTGANVLTF.

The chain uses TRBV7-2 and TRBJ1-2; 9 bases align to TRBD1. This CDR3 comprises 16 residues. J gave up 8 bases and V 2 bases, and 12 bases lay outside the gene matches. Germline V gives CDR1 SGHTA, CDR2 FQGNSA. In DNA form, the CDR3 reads TGTGCCAGCAGCTTACCGGGACAGGGCGCCATTTCGGGCTACACCTTC. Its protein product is CASSLPGQGAISGYTF.

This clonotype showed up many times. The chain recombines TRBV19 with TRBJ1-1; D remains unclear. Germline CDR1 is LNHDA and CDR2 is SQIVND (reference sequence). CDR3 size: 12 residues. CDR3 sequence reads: CASGPPSGEAFF. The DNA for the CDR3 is TGTGCTAGTGGGCCGCCCTCGGGTGAAGCTTTCTTT.

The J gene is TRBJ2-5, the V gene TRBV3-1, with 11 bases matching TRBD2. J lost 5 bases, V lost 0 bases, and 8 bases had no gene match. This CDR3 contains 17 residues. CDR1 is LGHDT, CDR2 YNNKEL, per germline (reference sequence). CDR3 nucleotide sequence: TGTGCCAGCAGCCAAGATTGGGGGACTAGCGGTGGGGAGACCCAGTACTTC. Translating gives CASSQDWGTSGGETQYF.

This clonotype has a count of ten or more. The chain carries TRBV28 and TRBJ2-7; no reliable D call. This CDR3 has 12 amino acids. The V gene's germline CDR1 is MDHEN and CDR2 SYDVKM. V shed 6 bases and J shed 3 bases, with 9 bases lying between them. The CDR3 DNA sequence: TGTGCCAGCAGAATCGGAAACTACGAGCAGTACTTC. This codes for CASRIGNYEQYF.

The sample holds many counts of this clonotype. The chain's CDR3 is CASSITGDNYQPQHF. As DNA, the CDR3 is TGTGCCAGCAGCATAACAGGGGATAACTATCAGCCCCAGCATTTT. V and J are TRBV7-2 and TRBJ1-5; TRBD1 matches at 7 bases. Trimming cost V 5 bases and J 5 bases; bases outside gene matches: 9. Germline-derived CDR1 and CDR2 are SGHTA and FQGNSA. This CDR3 comprises 15 residues.